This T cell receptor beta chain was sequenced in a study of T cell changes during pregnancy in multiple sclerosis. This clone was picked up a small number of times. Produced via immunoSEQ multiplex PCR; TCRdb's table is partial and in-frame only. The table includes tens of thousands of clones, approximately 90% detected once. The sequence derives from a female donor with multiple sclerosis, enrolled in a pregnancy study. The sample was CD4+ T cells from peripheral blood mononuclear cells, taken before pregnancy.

The DNA of the CDR3 is TGTGCCAGCAGCTTAGGGACAGCTACTGAAGCTTTCTTT. It yields the protein CASSLGTATEAFF. The rearrangement links TRBV7-2 to TRBJ1-1, with D possibly matching TRBD1 (6 bases). Per the germline V gene, CDR1 is SGHTA and CDR2 is FQGNSA. The V gene lost 1 base and the J gene lost 5 bases, with 8 bases spanning the gap. This CDR3 comprises 13 residues.